This T cell receptor beta chain originates from a study of naive and memory T cell subsets (TCRdb year 2017). Some background on the complete study: The study applied an open-source, UMI-based TCR alpha and beta sequencing pipeline to sorted naive and memory peripheral blood T cell subsets. RNA was DNase-treated and reverse transcribed with TCR constant-region primers, mostly using SuperScript III. The results of the functional CMV T cell responses matched the IgG serology results in every case.

Separate amplification of TCR alpha and beta chain libraries was performed from the second PCR step onward. To determine each donor's CMV status, fresh PBMCs were stimulated overnight with CMV viral lysate, and IFNgamma production from CD4+ T cells was then assessed. Miltenyi beads were used first to positively select CD4 T cells, and CD8 T cells were then positively selected from the CD4-negative fraction. Cells stained for CD3, CD4, CD8, CD45RA, CD27 and a live/dead dye were sorted on a BD Aria II into four subsets by CD45RA and CD27. Blood came from a few healthy volunteers, each fractionated into CD4 and CD8 T cells and then into four differentiation subsets. About 130 ml of peripheral blood was collected from each donor, and PBMC were isolated from the blood using Ficoll-Paque PLUS density-gradient centrifugation. The sorted cells were lysed in RLT buffer, after which RNA was extracted using a Qiagen RNeasy kit and kept at -80 degrees C.

This clonotype was seen more than once but under ten times. Its antigen has not been determined. No base quality information exists; no much larger clone differs at one position. The library relied on UMI-ligation and nested PCR. The beta constant-region primer was an equimolar mix of two oligonucleotides covering both TRBC1 and TRBC2. Four rounds of PCR, combining the SP2 primer with nested alpha and beta constant-region primers, were used to amplify the ligated cDNA. T4 RNA ligase 1 ligated a single-stranded oligonucleotide carrying the SP2 primer and a 12-nucleotide UMI to the cDNA 3' end. The ligation reaction was incubated at 16°C for about 18-24 hours. PCR2 was typically run as a SYBR Green qPCR and stopped at a predetermined threshold to prevent over-amplification. Agencourt AMPure XP magnetic beads were used for all purifications after the first. Libraries were quantified by Qubit and checked on a TapeStation, where a main peak was expected near 650 bp. Sequencing of the pooled libraries was done on an Illumina MiSeq using v2 2x251 paired-end kits, which typically yielded roughly 0.95-2 million reads per sample. Libraries were pooled at around 4 nM per sample, and 5-7% PhiX was added to improve cluster recognition. The study's processing was this. V and J genes were assigned to Demultiplexor-processed FASTQ reads by Decombinator through tag matching, with a single base-pair mismatch being allowed. By using UMIs, Collapsinator corrected both sequencing errors and the frequency errors caused by PCR heterogeneity. TCRs were translated and CDR3s were extracted from the conserved cysteine to the FGXG phenylalanine by CDR3Translator, with non-productive sequences being flagged. Repertoires were subsampled to equal numbers of UMI-defined TCRs before Gini, Shannon entropy and inverse Simpson indices were calculated. Power-law fits to clonotype abundance distributions were performed by maximum likelihood within the linear range. Similar UMI counts, unique TCR numbers and clonal distributions were obtained with the pipeline and with MIGEC on one naive CD8 sample. In one analysis, naive TCRs also found in any memory subset of the same donor were removed from the naive repertoire. Repertoires were searched for around 7,300 CMV-associated CDR3 sequences compiled from VDJdb and a published dataset. In TCRdb, the public reads were trimmed at Q25 with fastp and aligned with MiXCR, with productive beta chains retained. Entries are consolidated by CDR3 protein sequence, retaining the most common genes and DNA. The V and J calls were not made by the authors but by TCRdb's processing. For this sample the table gives 150,000 or so distinct CDR3 sequences, of which over 20% were detected only once. In total, the top ten clones hold less than 0.13% of the sample.

General study outcomes and caveats: No ground truth was available to validate the repertoire findings for the naive and memory subsets. A power law was followed by TCR abundance, with an exponent that differed between naive and memory subsets but was consistent across the three individuals. In both CD4 and CD8 cells, going from naive through CM, EM and EMRA, the Gini index went up while Shannon and inverse Simpson diversity went down. Naive repertoires, especially CD8, contained a few larger clonotypes, possibly memory cells re-expressing CD45RA. RNA-based TCR counts may be affected by expression changes linked to T cell activation and differentiation. Once error correction was done, more than 90% of naive TCR sequences showed up just once, which made the naive abundance distributions much steeper than those of the memory subsets. Clonotypes were defined as single alpha or beta chain sequences, not paired alpha/beta receptors.

What was sequenced was naive CD4+ T cells from blood. The cell subset or site label, as the study defines it: naive T cells, CD45RA high CD27+. This TCR was recovered from a human donor in good health.

The CDR3 protein sequence reads: CASSPPSGANVLTF. The nucleotide sequence reads as follows: TGTGCCAGCTCACCACCCTCTGGGGCCAACGTCCTGACTTTC. The sequence is built from TRBV18 and TRBJ2-6; no D gene can be assigned with confidence. CDR1 and CDR2 are drawn from the germline V gene: KGHSH, LQKENI. Between the V and J ends, shortened by 0 bases and 0 bases respectively, the junction contains 0 bases. The CDR3 holds 14 amino acids from the cysteine to the phenylalanine. The entry retains the CDR3 DNA only, 42 bases that are in frame from base 1. When the CDR3 is completed using the reference TRBV18 and TRBJ2-6 genes on either side, the full variable domain is NAGVMQNPRHLVRRRGQEARLRCSPMKGHSHVYWYRQLPEEGLKFMVYLQKENIIDESGMPKERFSAEFPKEGPSILRIQQVVRGDSAAYFCASSPPSGANVLTFGAGSRLTVL.